The 21 T cell receptor beta chains below all came from one sample that was sequenced in a study of shared clonotypes between healthy human individuals. TCRdb's table, derived via immunoSEQ multiplex PCR, lists solely in-frame clones and lacks some. The repertoire holds over 850,000 clones, with around three quarters as singletons. Sequenced sample: memory CD4+ T cells from PBMCs. Subset: CD45RA-negative fraction. Receptor source: a man aged 18 to 30 in good health. Some clones in this sample may be carry-over from other donors' samples.

The chain joins TRBV5-1 to TRBJ2-1, with D possibly being TRBD2 (6 bases). CDR3 length equals 13 residues. With 3 bases removed from V and 6 bases from J, the gap between germline ends came to 10 bases. Germline V lookup: CDR1 SGHRS, CDR2 YFSETQ. CDR3 residues: CASSSGTANEQFF. The DNA for the CDR3 is TGCGCCAGCAGCTCCGGGACTGCCAATGAGCAGTTCTTC.

The chain links TRBV7-2 to TRBJ2-7; D is undetermined. Germline V gives CDR1 SGHTA, CDR2 FQGNSA. The CDR3 runs 14 residues. Trimming cost V 5 bases and J 2 bases, with 13 bases left between them. The chain's CDR3 is CASSPRARTYEQYF. CDR3 coding DNA: TGTGCCAGCAGCCCCCGGGCTAGGACCTACGAGCAGTACTTC.

This clone was counted ten times or more. This chain links TRBV2 with TRBJ1-4; D gene ambiguous. There are 12 residues in the CDR3. Per germline, CDR1 SNHLY and CDR2 FYNNEI. V gave up 6 bases and J gave up 8 bases, with 10 bases separating them. CDR3: CASRVVEEKLFF. As DNA, the CDR3 is TGTGCCAGCAGAGTCGTGGAAGAAAAACTGTTTTTT.

This chain links TRBV9 with TRBJ1-1, with TRBD1 as a possible D gene (6 bases). V gave up 4 bases and J gave up 4 bases, with 14 bases separating them. CDR1 and CDR2 (germline): SGDLS, YYNGEE. The CDR3 totals 14 residues. The CDR3 sequence is CASSLQGLPTEAFF. The CDR3 DNA reads TGTGCCAGCAGCTTACAGGGTCTGCCCACTGAAGCTTTCTTT. The variable domain in full, completed from reference TRBV9 and TRBJ1-1, reads DSGVTQTPKHLITATGQRVTLRCSPRSGDLSVYWYQQSLDQGLQFLIQYYNGEERAKGNILERFSAQQFPDLHSELNLSSLELGDSALYFCASSLQGLPTEAFFGQGTRLTVV.

The chain joins TRBV11-1 to TRBJ2-1, with 12 nucleotides matching TRBD2. CDR3 length: 15 residues. The junction had 3 bases not matched to a gene; V was cut back by 5 bases and J by 4 bases. The germline CDR1 and CDR2 sequences are SGHAT and FQDESV (reference sequence). In nucleotides, the CDR3 is TGTGCCAGCAGCCAAGGACTAGCGGGGTACAATGAGCAGTTCTTC. Protein: CASSQGLAGYNEQFF.

V is TRBV5-4 and J is TRBJ2-2; D unclear. The V end lost 4 bases, the J end lost 5 bases, and 9 bases lay between the germline ends. Germline V gene sequence: CDR1 SGHNT, CDR2 YYREEE (reference sequence). The CDR3 sequence is 13 residues long. The CDR3 DNA is TGTGCCAGCAGCCCAGCAAGAACCGGGGAGCTGTTTTTT. Translating it yields CASSPARTGELFF.

In this sample, this clone turned up once. J is TRBJ1-5 and V is TRBV6-6; D is ambiguous. The CDR3 is 16 residues long. Germline V gene lookup returns CDR1 MNHNY and CDR2 SVGAGI (reference sequence). Trimming removed 6 bases from V and 0 bases from J, with 15 bases in between. CDR3 region: CASRHSDLDSNQPQHF. The CDR3 DNA reads as TGTGCCAGCAGGCACAGCGACCTGGATAGCAATCAGCCCCAGCATTTT.

This rearrangement joins TRBV15 to TRBJ2-1, with 12 nucleotides matching TRBD1. The CDR3 sequence is 17 residues long. Trimming removed 5 bases from V and 9 bases from J; junction bases left unmatched: 14. Per the germline V gene, CDR1 is LNHNV and CDR2 is YYDKDF (reference sequence). CDR3 sequence reads: CATSPIPPGQGAGEQFF. DNA of the CDR3: TGTGCCACCAGCCCCATTCCGCCGGGACAGGGGGCCGGTGAGCAGTTCTTC.

The chain uses TRBV4-2 and TRBJ2-2; 9 positions match TRBD2. CDR3 size: 15 residues. Germline V lookup: CDR1 LGHNA, CDR2 YNFKEQ. V dropped 1 base and J dropped 13; count of bases not matched to a gene: 10. Here the CDR3 reads CASSQVGLASQGLFF. The CDR3 nucleotides read TGTGCCAGCAGCCAAGTTGGACTAGCGAGTCAGGGGCTGTTTTTT.

The CDR3 reads CASSFSRGSYEQYF. The CDR3 DNA reads TGTGCCAGCAGCTTCTCTAGGGGTTCCTACGAGCAGTACTTC. The chain links TRBV7-2 to TRBJ2-7; the D gene is possibly TRBD1 (5 bases). V was clipped by 3 bases and J by 1 base, with 10 bases between them. The CDR3 has 14 residues. Germline V gene sequence: CDR1 SGHTA, CDR2 FQGNSA.

This clone was seen only a few times. This rearrangement joins TRBV28 to TRBJ2-2, with D perhaps TRBD2 (5 bases). Trimming took off 5 bases at V and 0 bases at J, with 10 bases between the two ends. This CDR3 is 15 amino acids long. Germline values: CDR1 MDHEN, CDR2 SYDVKM. CDR3 in DNA: TGTGCCAGCAGTGGTGCCGGGGCGAACACCGGGGAGCTGTTTTTT. Its protein is CASSGAGANTGELFF.

The rearrangement links TRBV6-6 to TRBJ1-2; 7 positions match TRBD1. The CDR3 is made up of 15 amino acids. The J segment lost 1 base and the V segment lost 2 bases, leaving 4 bases of the junction unmatched. Germline CDR1 MNHNY, CDR2 SVGAGI (reference sequence). CDR3 bases: TGTGCCAGCAGTTACGGGGGACAGATTAACTATGGCTACACCTTC. Translating gives CASSYGGQINYGYTF.

Of note for this clone: One base away lies a much larger clone, so this may be a sequencing read error. The same CDR3 also results from other DNA sequences found in this sample. V and J are TRBV11-1 and TRBJ2-5; D remains ambiguous. The germline CDR1 and CDR2 sequences are SGHAT and FQDESV (reference sequence). V dropped 3 bases and J dropped 5 bases, with 4 bases sitting between them. The CDR3 has 11 amino acids. CDR3: CASSLGETQYF. DNA for the CDR3: TGTGCCAGCAGCTTGGGTGAGACCCAGTACTTC.

In this sample, this clone turned up many times. The chain is built from TRBV11-3 and TRBJ2-7, with D perhaps matching TRBD2 (5 bases). Germline V lookup: CDR1 SGHNT, CDR2 YENEEA. The V end was cut by 1 base, the J end by 7 bases, with 11 bases between. The CDR3 length is 13 residues. The CDR3 DNA sequence: TGTGCCAGCAGCTTAGGTTACCAGCGGGAGCAGTACTTC. Translation gives CASSLGYQREQYF.

J is TRBJ1-4 and V is TRBV9; the match to TRBD1 covers 10 bases. This CDR3 region has 15 residues. The V gene end was trimmed by 3 bases and the J gene end by 6 bases; junction bases not matched to a gene: 5. CDR1 and CDR2 from the germline V gene are SGDLS and YYNGEE. CDR3 residues: CASSGTGGWDEKLFF. The DNA for the CDR3 is TGTGCCAGCAGCGGGACAGGGGGTTGGGATGAAAAACTGTTTTTT.

V gene TRBV6-1 combines with J gene TRBJ2-5; the match to TRBD1 covers 9 bases. CDR1 is MNHNS, CDR2 SASEGT, per germline. The CDR3 loop spans 14 amino acids. V lost 8 bases and J lost 5; bases outside the gene matches: 9. This CDR3 is CASGGTGGWETQYF. The CDR3 DNA reads as TGTGCCAGCGGAGGAACAGGGGGCTGGGAGACCCAGTACTTC.

For this clone: The sample contains more than one DNA sequence encoding this CDR3. The V call is TRBV19, the J call TRBJ1-1; a possible D gene is TRBD1 (5 bases). CDR3 length: 13 residues. Deletions cut 2 bases from V and 4 bases from J, with 8 bases between. Per the germline V gene, CDR1 is LNHDA and CDR2 is SQIVND (reference sequence). The CDR3 region is CASSIQGATEAFF. The CDR3 DNA reads as TGTGCCAGTAGTATACAGGGCGCCACTGAAGCTTTCTTT.

The chain carries TRBV5-1 and TRBJ1-3; 8 nucleotides line up with TRBD1. Germline V gene sequence: CDR1 SGHRS, CDR2 YFSETQ. CDR3 length: 14 residues. Trimming cost V 3 bases and J 6 bases; bases outside gene matches: 5. The CDR3 nucleotides read TGCGCCAGCAGCTCCGGGACAGGTGAAAACACCATATATTTT. It translates to CASSSGTGENTIYF. The full variable domain, in which reference TRBV5-1 and TRBJ1-3 provide the parts outside the CDR3, is KAGVTQTPRYLIKTRGQQVTLSCSPISGHRSVSWYQQTPGQGLQFLFEYFSETQRNKGNFPGRFSGRQFSNSRSEMNVSTLELGDSALYLCASSSGTGENTIYFGEGSWLTVV.

A few counts support this clone. The chain employs TRBV5-5 and TRBJ1-1; D perhaps matches TRBD1 (5 bases). Germline CDR1 reads SGHKS; CDR2 reads YYEKEE (reference sequence). V gave up 0 bases and J gave up 2 bases, with 11 bases separating them. CDR3 length equals 15 residues. CDR3 loop: CASSLAGGINTEAFF. As DNA, the CDR3 is TGTGCCAGCAGCTTGGCCGGGGGAATAAACACTGAAGCTTTCTTT. The whole variable domain, remainder taken from reference TRBV5-5 and TRBJ1-1, is DAGVTQSPTHLIKTRGQQVTLRCSPISGHKSVSWYQQVLGQGPQFIFQYYEKEERGRGNFPDRFSARQFPNYSSELNVNALLLGDSALYLCASSLAGGINTEAFFGQGTRLTVV.

The chain joins TRBV19 to TRBJ2-3; no clear D. The CDR3 length is 14 residues. The germline gives CDR1 LNHDA, CDR2 SQIVND (reference sequence). V dropped 6 bases and J dropped 0 bases, with 10 bases sitting between them. The DNA for the CDR3 is TGTGCCAGTAGGGCTACCGGGAGCACAGATACGCAGTATTTT. Amino acids: CASRATGSTDTQYF.

This clone occurred many times. The chain links TRBV15 to TRBJ1-1; the D gene is possibly TRBD1 (6 bases). The length of the CDR3 is 14 residues. The germline V gene has CDR1 LNHNV and CDR2 YYDKDF (reference sequence). Trimming took off 5 bases at V and 4 bases at J, with 14 bases between the two ends. CDR3 DNA: TGTGCCACCAGCGCCCGTAGGGGGGGCACTGAAGCTTTCTTT. It encodes CATSARRGGTEAFF.